The following is a T cell receptor beta chain sequence with its context. Antigen: not known. These data originate in a study of T cells in tumors after PD-1 blockade. Study information: Daily vismodegib 150 mg continued in a subset of anti-PD-1-treated patients. Tumor samples averaged around 26,000 templates (range about 554-100,000) and some 6,000 unique clonotypes.

The table came from immunoSEQ multiplex PCR; TCRdb's copy has only in-frame clones and leaves some out. Of some 11,000 clones listed, roughly 63% are singletons. V lost 4 bases and J lost 3, with 13 bases in between. The CDR3 has 15 amino acids. CDR1 is LNHDA and CDR2 is SQIVND in the germline V gene (reference sequence). Study results and caveats: Clonal replacement appeared only between pre- and post-treatment samples.

The V call is TRBV19, the J call TRBJ2-1; a weak D match, TRBD1 (6 bases). The sequenced sample was tumor tissue, obtained before anti-PD-1 treatment. This receptor was identified in a human donor with basal cell carcinoma. CDR3 amino acids: CASSRGQGSYNEQFF. The DNA for the CDR3 is TGTGCCAGTAGTAGGGGGCAGGGGAGCTACAATGAGCAGTTCTTC.